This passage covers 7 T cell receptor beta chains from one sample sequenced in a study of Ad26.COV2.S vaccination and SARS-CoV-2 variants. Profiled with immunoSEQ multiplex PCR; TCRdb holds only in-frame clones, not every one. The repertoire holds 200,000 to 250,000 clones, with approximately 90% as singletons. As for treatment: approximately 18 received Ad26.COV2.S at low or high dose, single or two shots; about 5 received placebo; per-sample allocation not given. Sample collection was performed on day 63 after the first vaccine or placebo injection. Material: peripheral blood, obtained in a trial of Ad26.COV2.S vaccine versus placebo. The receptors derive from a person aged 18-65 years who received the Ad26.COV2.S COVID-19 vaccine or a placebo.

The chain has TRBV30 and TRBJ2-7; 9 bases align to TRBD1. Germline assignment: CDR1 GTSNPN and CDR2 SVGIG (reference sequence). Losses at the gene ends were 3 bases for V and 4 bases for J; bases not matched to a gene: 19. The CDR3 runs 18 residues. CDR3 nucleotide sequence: TGTGCCTGGAGCGGACAGGGGCCCCCCGGCGGCCTCCCGTACGAGCAGTACTTC. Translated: CAWSGQGPPGGLPYEQYF.

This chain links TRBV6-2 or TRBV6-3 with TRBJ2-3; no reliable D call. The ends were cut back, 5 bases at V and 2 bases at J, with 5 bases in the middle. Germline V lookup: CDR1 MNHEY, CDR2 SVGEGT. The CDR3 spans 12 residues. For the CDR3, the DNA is TGTGCCAGCAGTCAATTCACAGATACGCAGTATTTT. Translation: CASSQFTDTQYF.

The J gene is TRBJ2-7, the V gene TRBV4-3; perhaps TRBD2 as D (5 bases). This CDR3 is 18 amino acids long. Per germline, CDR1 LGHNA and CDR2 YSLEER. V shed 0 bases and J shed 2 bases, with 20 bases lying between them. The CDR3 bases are TGCGCCAGCAGCCAAGATGGAGGAAGGACGGGCGTTCCCTACGAGCAGTACTTC. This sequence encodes CASSQDGGRTGVPYEQYF.

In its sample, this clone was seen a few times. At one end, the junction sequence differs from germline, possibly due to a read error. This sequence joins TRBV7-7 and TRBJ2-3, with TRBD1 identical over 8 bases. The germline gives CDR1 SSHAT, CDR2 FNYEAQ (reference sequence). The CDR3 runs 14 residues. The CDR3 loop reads CASSLGQGADTQYF. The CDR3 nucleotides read TGTGCTAGCAGCCTTGGACAGGGAGCAGATACGCAGTATTTT.

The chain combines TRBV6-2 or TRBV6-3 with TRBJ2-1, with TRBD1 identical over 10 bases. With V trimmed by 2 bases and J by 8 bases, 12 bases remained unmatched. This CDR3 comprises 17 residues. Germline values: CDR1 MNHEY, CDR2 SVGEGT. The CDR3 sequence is CASSYPWRDRGRDEQFF. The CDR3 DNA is TGTGCCAGCAGTTACCCCTGGAGGGACAGGGGCAGGGATGAGCAGTTCTTC.

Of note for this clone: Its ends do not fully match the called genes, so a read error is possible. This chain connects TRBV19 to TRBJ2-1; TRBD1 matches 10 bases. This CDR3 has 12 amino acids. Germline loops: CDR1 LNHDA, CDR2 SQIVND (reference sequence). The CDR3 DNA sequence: TGCCCCTGGGGACAGGGGAACAATGAGCAGTTCTTC. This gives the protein CPWGQGNNEQFF. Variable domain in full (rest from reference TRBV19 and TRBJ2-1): DGGITQSPKYLFRKEGQNVTLSCEQNLNHDAMYWYRQDPGQGLRLIYYSQIVNDFQKGDIAEGYSVSREKKESFPLTVTSAQKNPTAFYLCPWGQGNNEQFFGPGTRLTVL.

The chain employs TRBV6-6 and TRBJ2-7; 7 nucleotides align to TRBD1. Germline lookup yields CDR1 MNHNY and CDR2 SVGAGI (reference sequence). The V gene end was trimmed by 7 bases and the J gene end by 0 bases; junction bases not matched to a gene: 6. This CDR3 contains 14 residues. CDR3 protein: CASTAGGSSYEQYF. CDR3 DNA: TGTGCCAGCACCGCAGGGGGAAGCTCCTACGAGCAGTACTTC.